This T cell receptor beta chain was observed in a study of graft-versus-host responses after intestinal transplantation. Assay: immunoSEQ multiplex PCR; the TCRdb copy retains only in-frame clones and omits some. The repertoire consists of some 46,000 clones, with over 85% occurring once and the leading ten covering 1.6%. This CDR3 spans 15 amino acids. The junction had 6 bases not matched to a gene; V was cut back by 7 bases and J by 2 bases. The germline gives CDR1 MNHEY, CDR2 SVGAGI. This TCR was recovered from a human patient who received an intestinal transplant, so some T cells may come from the graft donor. The chain is built from TRBV6-5 and TRBJ2-7, with TRBD2 identical over 12 bases. This sample comprised PBMCs, obtained 330 to 350 days after intestinal transplant. The DNA for the CDR3 is TGTGCCAGCACCTATGGACTAGCGGGGACCTACGAGCAGTACTTC. Translation: CASTYGLAGTYEQYF.